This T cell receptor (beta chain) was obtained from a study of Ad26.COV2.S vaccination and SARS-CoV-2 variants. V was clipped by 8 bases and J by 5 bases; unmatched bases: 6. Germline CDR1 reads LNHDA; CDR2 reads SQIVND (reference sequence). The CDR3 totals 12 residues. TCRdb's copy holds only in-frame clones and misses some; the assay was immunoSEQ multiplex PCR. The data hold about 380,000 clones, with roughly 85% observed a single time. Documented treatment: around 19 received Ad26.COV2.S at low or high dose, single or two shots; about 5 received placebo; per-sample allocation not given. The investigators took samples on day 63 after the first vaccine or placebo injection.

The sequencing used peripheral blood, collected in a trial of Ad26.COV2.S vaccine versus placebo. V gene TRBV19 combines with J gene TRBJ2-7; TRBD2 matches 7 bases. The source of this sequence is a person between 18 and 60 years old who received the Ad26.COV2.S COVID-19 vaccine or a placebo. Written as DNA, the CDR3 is TGTGCCAGTTGTGGGAGGGGACACGAGCAGTACTTC. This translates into CASCGRGHEQYF.